These 27 T cell receptor beta chains share one sample of origin, sequenced in a study of post-analysis software for immune sequencing data. Study-wide findings and caveats: Among 4 or 5 TRBV segments more frequent in patients than controls were TRBV5-6, TRBV5-1 and TRBV20-1.

Included in the TCR beta cDNA libraries were unique molecular identifiers. MiXCR, run by TCRdb on the PCR reads, gives a single entry per CDR3 protein. The data contain about 200,000 distinct CDR3 sequences, over 25% of them seen just once; the ten biggest clones take up roughly 3.4%. These receptors have no identified antigens. Sequences were obtained from blood. These TCRs come from a girl aged 2-17 years with multiple sclerosis.

This clonotype occurred a few times. The chain uses TRBV14 and TRBJ2-1; possibly TRBD1 or TRBD2 for D (5 bases each). The CDR3 loop spans 13 amino acids. Germline values: CDR1 SGHDN, CDR2 FVKESK. V shed 7 bases and J shed 0 bases, with 7 bases lying between them. DNA of the CDR3: TGTGCCAGCATGAGGGGCTCCTACAATGAGCAGTTCTTC. Encoded protein: CASMRGSYNEQFF.

This sequence joins TRBV5-1 and TRBJ2-1; D remains unclear. V gave up 2 bases and J gave up 6 bases, with 12 bases separating them. CDR1 SGHRS and CDR2 YFSETQ come from the germline V gene. The CDR3 is made up of 14 amino acids. The CDR3 bases are TGCGCCAGCAGCTTTGTTTCGGCTGCCAATGAGCAGTTCTTC. Amino acids: CASSFVSAANEQFF. The entire variable domain, with the rest obtained from reference TRBV5-1 and TRBJ2-1, is as follows: KAGVTQTPRYLIKTRGQQVTLSCSPISGHRSVSWYQQTPGQGLQFLFEYFSETQRNKGNFPGRFSGRQFSNSRSEMNVSTLELGDSALYLCASSFVSAANEQFFGPGTRLTVL.

On this clonotype: At one of its ends the junction is not consistent with the germline gene, which may arise from a read error. The J gene is TRBJ2-7, the V gene TRBV20-1, with a weak D call TRBD1 (5 bases). The CDR3 is 15 residues long. The germline V gene has CDR1 DFQATT and CDR2 SNEGSKA (reference sequence). CDR3 bases: TGCAGTGCTAGCCTAACAGGTGGTTCGGCCTACGAGCAGCACTTC. Amino acids: CSASLTGGSAYEQHF.

About this clonotype: A read error may explain this, as a much larger clone is one base away. The chain uses TRBV20-1 and TRBJ2-5, with D possibly TRBD2 on 5 matching bases. Germline V CDR1 and CDR2: DFQATT, SNEGSKA (reference sequence). The CDR3 is 11 amino acids. The CDR3 sequence: CRASRQETQYF. CDR3 bases: TGCAGGGCTAGCCGACAAGAGACCCAGTACTTC.

The table lists this clonotype with many counts. The chain combines TRBV12-3 or TRBV12-4 with TRBJ1-2; 12 bases line up with TRBD1. The CDR3 covers 14 residues. The trim removed 5 bases at V and 7 bases at J, leaving 5 bases unmatched. DNA for the CDR3: TGTGCCAGCAGTGCGGGACAGGGGGCGGTTGGCTACACCTTC. As protein: CASSAGQGAVGYTF.

A remark on this clonotype: A much more abundant neighbour one base away suggests this may be a read error. The chain has TRBV5-1 and TRBJ2-1; D is unresolved. CDR3 length: 13 residues. CDR1 SGHRS and CDR2 YFSETQ come from the germline V gene. CDR3: CASSLGVNKEQFF. In DNA, the CDR3 is TGCGCCAGCAGCTTAGGAGTTAACAAGGAGCAGTTCTTC.

This clonotype was counted between two and nine times. The chain is built from TRBV7-2 and TRBJ2-1; tentative D call: TRBD2 (5 bases). The germline V and J ends were trimmed by 1 base and 9 bases, with 10 bases remaining between them. CDR1 and CDR2 from the germline V gene are SGHTA and FQGNSA. This CDR3 has 13 amino acids. The CDR3 here is CASSLGGRGEQFF. CDR3 in DNA: TGTGCCAGCAGCTTAGGAGGTCGGGGTGAGCAGTTCTTC. The full variable domain, with the rest looked up from reference TRBV7-2 and TRBJ2-1, is GAGVSQSPSNKVTEKGKDVELRCDPISGHTALYWYRQSLGQGLEFLIYFQGNSAPDKSGLPSDRFSAERTGGSVSTLTIQRTQQEDSAVYLCASSLGGRGEQFFGPGTRLTVL.

This clonotype was counted between two and nine times. The rearrangement links TRBV29-1 to TRBJ2-3; possibly TRBD2 for D (5 bases). The CDR3 has 12 amino acids. The germline V and J ends were trimmed by 6 bases and 1 base, with 8 bases remaining between them. The germline V gene encodes CDR1 SQVTM and CDR2 ANQGSEA. The chain's CDR3 is CSVEAGTDTQYF. As DNA, the CDR3 is TGCAGCGTGGAGGCGGGCACAGATACGCAGTATTTT.

This clonotype was seen more than once but under ten times. V and J are TRBV27 and TRBJ2-2; a weak D match, TRBD2 (6 bases). Germline CDR1 MNHEY, CDR2 SMNVEV (reference sequence). The CDR3 is made up of 17 amino acids. Trimming left V 1 base short and J 5 bases short, with 17 bases between. For the CDR3, the DNA is TGTGCCAGCAGTTTATGGTCGGGACTGTTAAGGACCGGGGAGCTGTTTTTT. It is translated as CASSLWSGLLRTGELFF.

This clonotype was detected many times. The chain carries TRBV29-1 and TRBJ2-1; unclear D gene. This CDR3 contains 10 residues. Germline lookup yields CDR1 SQVTM and CDR2 ANQGSEA. V was cut by 7 bases and J by 4 bases, with 5 bases left in between. CDR3 loop: CSAKYNEQFF. The CDR3 DNA reads TGCAGCGCGAAATACAATGAGCAGTTCTTC.

This clonotype was recorded at least ten times. The rearrangement joins TRBV7-9 to TRBJ1-1; D is perhaps TRBD1 (5 bases). Germline V gene data show CDR1 as SEHNR and CDR2 as FQNEAQ (reference sequence). V was cut by 5 bases and J by 7 bases, with 11 bases left in between. The CDR3 contains 12 residues. The CDR3 DNA sequence: TGTGCCAGCAGCAACATGGGACTTGAAGCTTTCTTT. The encoded protein is CASSNMGLEAFF.

On this clonotype itself: Being one base from a much bigger clone, this may be a read error. The chain employs TRBV25-1 and TRBJ2-7, with a tentative D call TRBD1 (5 bases). The CDR3 runs 12 residues. Germline assignment: CDR1 MGHDK and CDR2 SYGVNS. The CDR3 here is CVSAGHDYEQYF. In DNA, the CDR3 is TGTGTCAGCGCCGGACACGACTACGAGCAGTACTTC.

On this clonotype: This clone may be a read error of a much larger clone one base away. The chain combines TRBV6-6 with TRBJ2-3; D possibly matches TRBD1 or TRBD2 (6 bases each). Germline-derived CDR1 and CDR2 are MNHNY and SVGAGI (reference sequence). The CDR3 is 17 residues long. CDR3 DNA sequence: TGTGTCAGCACCTACGGAAGGGGGGTGATGAGCACAGATACGCAGTATTTT. Residues: CVSTYGRGVMSTDTQYF.

This clonotype has a handful of counts. The V call is TRBV12-3 or TRBV12-4, the J call TRBJ1-1, with D hard to call. The V end lost 6 bases, the J end lost 3 bases, and 14 bases lay between the germline ends. The CDR3 consists of 14 residues. The CDR3 nucleotides are TGTGCCAGCAGCGAACTCGGGGTCCACACTGAAGCTTTCTTT. Amino acids: CASSELGVHTEAFF.

The table lists this clonotype with many counts. The chain uses TRBV28 and TRBJ2-1; D gene ambiguous. Germline V gene data show CDR1 as MDHEN and CDR2 as SYDVKM. V was trimmed by 2 bases and J by 13 bases, leaving 12 bases between them. The CDR3 spans 12 residues. CDR3 coding DNA: TGTGCCAGCAGTTTAAACCGCGGCCCACAGTTCTTC. Protein sequence: CASSLNRGPQFF.

This clonotype was observed a few times. This rearrangement joins TRBV15 to TRBJ1-1; no reliable D call. CDR1 LNHNV and CDR2 YYDKDF come from the germline V gene (reference sequence). This CDR3 region has 13 residues. The ends were cut back, 2 bases at V and 5 bases at J, with 9 bases in the middle. CDR3 amino acids: CATSRRSGTEAFF. The CDR3 bases are TGTGCCACCAGCAGAAGATCGGGAACTGAAGCTTTCTTT.

V gene TRBV7-8 combines with J gene TRBJ1-1; D is uncertain. V lost 4 bases and J lost 5, with 17 bases in between. This CDR3 contains 15 residues. Germline loops: CDR1 SGHVS, CDR2 FQNEAQ. The CDR3 region has the DNA TGTGCCAGCAGCTCCGGCACGAGAACGGGGACTGAAGCTTTCTTT. Encoded protein: CASSSGTRTGTEAFF.

This clonotype was seen repeatedly, ten times or more. The chain has TRBV10-3 and TRBJ2-7; the D is unclear. The V gene lost 0 bases and the J gene lost 3 bases, with 9 bases spanning the gap. Germline V gene lookup returns CDR1 ENHRY and CDR2 SYGVKD. This CDR3 is 14 amino acids long. The DNA for the CDR3 is TGTGCCATCAGTGAGTCGGGCAGGTTCTACGAGCAGTACTTC. Translated, it gives CAISESGRFYEQYF.

Turning to this clonotype: A read error is possible here, since a much larger clone lies one base away. This chain links TRBV6-6 with TRBJ2-1, with TRBD1 identical over 7 bases. Judging by the DNA end, TRBJ2-7 fits better; the J call may be wrong. The CDR3 consists of 14 residues. Germline-derived CDR1 and CDR2 are MNHNY and SVGAGI (reference sequence). The DNA for the CDR3 is TGTGCCGGGGCGGACAGGAGTTCCTACAATGAGCAGTACTTC. As protein: CAGADRSSYNEQYF.

Many counts were recorded for this clonotype. The chain is built from TRBV10-3 and TRBJ2-1, with D possibly matching TRBD1 (7 bases). V was pared by 2 bases and J by 6 bases, with 17 bases between. Germline lookup yields CDR1 ENHRY and CDR2 SYGVKD. This CDR3 has 16 amino acids. The CDR3 DNA follows: TGTGCCATCAGTGAGGCGGAGGGGGCTTTTGGCAATGAGCAGTTCTTC. Translating gives CAISEAEGAFGNEQFF.

This clonotype has a count of ten or more. The gene calls are TRBV20-1 and TRBJ2-7; D is perhaps TRBD2 (6 bases). The CDR3 has 14 residues. Germline V gene data show CDR1 as DFQATT and CDR2 as SNEGSKA (reference sequence). Trimming left V 0 bases short and J 2 bases short, with 11 bases between. This chain's CDR3 is CSARDLGTPYEQYF. Written as DNA, the CDR3 is TGCAGTGCTAGAGATCTTGGGACTCCCTACGAGCAGTACTTC.

The J gene is TRBJ1-3, the V gene TRBV5-1; D remains ambiguous. This CDR3 spans 15 amino acids. V was trimmed by 0 bases and J by 2 bases, leaving 9 bases between them. Germline V gene lookup returns CDR1 SGHRS and CDR2 YFSETQ. The CDR3 region has the DNA TGCGCCAGCAGCTTGGGGTACGGACCTGGAAACACCATATATTTT. Its translation: CASSLGYGPGNTIYF.

This clonotype was counted ten times or more. The CDR3 sequence is CASSATGRSDEKLFF. The CDR3 DNA reads as TGCGCCAGCAGCGCCACAGGGCGGTCGGATGAAAAACTGTTTTTT. V usage is TRBV5-1 and J usage is TRBJ1-4, with D possibly matching TRBD1 (6 bases). V was clipped by 4 bases and J by 6 bases, with 16 bases between them. The CDR3 is made up of 15 amino acids. CDR1 SGHRS and CDR2 YFSETQ come from the germline V gene.

This clonotype was found a few times. The chain carries TRBV5-1 and TRBJ1-2, with D possibly matching TRBD1 (5 bases). V was cut by 4 bases and J by 6 bases, with 19 bases left in between. This CDR3 comprises 15 residues. Germline V gene lookup returns CDR1 SGHRS and CDR2 YFSETQ. The CDR3 loop is CASSITVGVPHGYTF. The CDR3 nucleotides read TGCGCCAGCAGCATTACAGTGGGGGTCCCTCATGGCTACACCTTC.

This clonotype was picked up one time. In this CDR3 the conserved last residue, phenylalanine or tryptophan, is missing, so a read error is likely. The chain is built from TRBV7-3 and TRBJ1-6; D may be TRBD1 (5 bases). There are 15 residues in the CDR3. V was shortened by 5 bases and J by 10 bases, with 18 bases between the two germline ends. In germline, CDR1 is SGHTA, CDR2 FQGTGA. Here the CDR3 DNA reads TGTGCCAGCAGCCCCGGGACCGCTTTGGCGTCACCCCTCCACTGT. Protein: CASSPGTALASPLHC.

There are many counts of this clonotype. The gene calls are TRBV7-6 and TRBJ1-2, with D unresolved. Germline CDR1 is SGHVS and CDR2 is FNYEAQ. V lost 5 bases, J lost 2 bases, and 9 bases lay in between. The CDR3 covers 13 residues. The DNA for the CDR3 is TGTGCCAGCAGCCCGGACCACAACTATGGCTACACCTTC. Encoded protein: CASSPDHNYGYTF.

This clonotype turned up a few times. The CDR3 sequence: CASSPRGGYSYNEQFF. The CDR3 DNA reads TGTGCCAGCAGCCCCCGCGGGGGATACTCCTACAATGAGCAGTTCTTC. The genes are TRBV7-3 and TRBJ2-1; 7 bases map to TRBD2. The CDR3 covers 16 residues. With 5 bases clipped from V and 0 bases from J, the junction kept 7 bases outside the gene matches. Germline CDR1 reads SGHTA; CDR2 reads FQGTGA.